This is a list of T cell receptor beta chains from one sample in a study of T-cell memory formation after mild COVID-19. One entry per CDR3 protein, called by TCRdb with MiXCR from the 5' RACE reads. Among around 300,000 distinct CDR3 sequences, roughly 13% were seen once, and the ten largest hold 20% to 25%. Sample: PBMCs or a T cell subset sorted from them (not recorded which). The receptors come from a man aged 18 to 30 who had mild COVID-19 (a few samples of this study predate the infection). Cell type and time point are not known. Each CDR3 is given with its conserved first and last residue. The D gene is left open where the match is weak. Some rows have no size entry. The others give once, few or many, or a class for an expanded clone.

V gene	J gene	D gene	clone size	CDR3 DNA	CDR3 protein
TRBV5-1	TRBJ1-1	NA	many	TGCGCCAGCACCCCCCTCCAAGGCCAGGGCACTGAAGCTTTCTTT	CASTPLQGQGTEAFF
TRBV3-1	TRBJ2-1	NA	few	TGTGCCAGCAGCCGCATGACCACCAATGAGCAGTTCTTC	CASSRMTTNEQFF
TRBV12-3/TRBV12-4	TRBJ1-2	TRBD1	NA	TGTGCCAGCAGTTTTCTCTCCAGGGGGCATGGCTACACCTTC	CASSFLSRGHGYTF
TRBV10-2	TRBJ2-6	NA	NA	TGCGCCAGCAAAGTCTCTGGGGCCAACGTCCTGACTTTC	CASKVSGANVLTF
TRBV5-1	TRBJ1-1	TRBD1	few	TGCGCCAGCAGCACCCAACAGGGGAGCGGTGAAGCTTTCTTT	CASSTQQGSGEAFF
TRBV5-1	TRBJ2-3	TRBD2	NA	TGCGCCAGCAGCTCAGCCGGGACTACTATGGTGAGAGATACGCAGTATTTT	CASSSAGTTMVRDTQYF
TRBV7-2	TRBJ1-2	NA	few	TGTGCCAGCAGCCCCCCGGGCTTTTATGGCTACACCTTC	CASSPPGFYGYTF
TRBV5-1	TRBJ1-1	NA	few	TGCGCCAGCAGCAGTCCGACAGCAAACACTGAAGCTTTCTTT	CASSSPTANTEAFF
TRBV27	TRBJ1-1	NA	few	TGTGCCAGCAGTTTCTTGAAGGCCCTCGGGGGAGGTACTGAAGCTTTCTTT	CASSFLKALGGGTEAFF
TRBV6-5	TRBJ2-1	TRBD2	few	TGTGCCAGCAGTTACAGGTCCGGGGGGGGCACAGAGCAGTTCTTC	CASSYRSGGGTEQFF
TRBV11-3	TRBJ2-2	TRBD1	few	TGTGCCAGCAGCTTCACCGGGACAGCGAACACCGGGGAGCTGTTTTTT	CASSFTGTANTGELFF
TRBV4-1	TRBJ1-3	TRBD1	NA	TGCGCCAGCAGCCAATTTGGGACAGGGTGGGTTCAATCTGGAAACACCATATATTTT	CASSQFGTGWVQSGNTIYF
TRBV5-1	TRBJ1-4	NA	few	TGCGCCAGCAGCTTGTTCTCAGGGAATGAAAAACTGTTTTTT	CASSLFSGNEKLFF
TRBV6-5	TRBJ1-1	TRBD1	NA	TGTGCCAGCAGTTCCATGGACAGGGAAGCTTTCTTT	CASSSMDREAFF
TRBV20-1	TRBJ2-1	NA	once	TGCAGTGCCCTGATGGGGGGGGCGGGCAATGAGCAGTTCTTC	CSALMGGAGNEQFF
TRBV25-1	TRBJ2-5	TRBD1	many	TGTGCCAGCAGTGAATATAAGGGACAGGGGGTAAGGGCACAGACCCAGTACTTC	CASSEYKGQGVRAQTQYF
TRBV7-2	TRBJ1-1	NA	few	TGTGCCAGCAGATTTCAGCTAAACACTGAAGCTTTCTTT	CASRFQLNTEAFF
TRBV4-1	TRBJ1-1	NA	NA	TGCGCCAGCAGGTACCGGGGGTCCTTGAACACTGAAGCTTTCTTT	CASRYRGSLNTEAFF
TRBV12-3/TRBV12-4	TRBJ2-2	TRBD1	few	TGTGCCAGCAGTCGGGACAGAATTACCGGGGAGCTGTTTTTT	CASSRDRITGELFF
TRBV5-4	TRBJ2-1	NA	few	TGTGCCAGCAGCTTTGGAACAGAGCAGTTCTTC	CASSFGTEQFF
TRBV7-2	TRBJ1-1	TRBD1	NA	TGTGCCAGCAGCTATACAGGGGGCGTCACTGAAGCTTTCTTT	CASSYTGGVTEAFF
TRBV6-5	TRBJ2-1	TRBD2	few	TGTGCCAGCAGCCCCTTCAGCGGGGGGTACAATGAGCAGTTCTTC	CASSPFSGGYNEQFF
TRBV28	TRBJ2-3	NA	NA	TGTGCCAGCAGCGTACAGGGTTCTCCCACAGATACGCAGTATTTT	CASSVQGSPTDTQYF
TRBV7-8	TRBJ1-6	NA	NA	TGTGCCAGCAGCCCGGATGACAGGACCTCACCCCTCCACTTT	CASSPDDRTSPLHF
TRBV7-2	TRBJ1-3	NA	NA	TGTGCCAGCAGCCCTTGGGCCTCTGGAAACACCATATATTTT	CASSPWASGNTIYF
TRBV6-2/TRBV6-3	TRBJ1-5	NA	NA	TGTGCCAGCAGAGCGACCAAACGAGTTAGCAATCAGCCCCAGCATTTT	CASRATKRVSNQPQHF
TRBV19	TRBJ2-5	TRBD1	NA	TGTGCCAGTAGAGGGACAGGGAGTACAGAGACCCAGTACTTC	CASRGTGSTETQYF
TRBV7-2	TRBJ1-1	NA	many	TGTGCCAGCAGCTTAAGGGCCCAGAACACTGAAGCTTTCTTT	CASSLRAQNTEAFF
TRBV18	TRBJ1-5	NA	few	TGTGCCAGCTCACTGGAGGTCGATCAGCCCCAGCATTTT	CASSLEVDQPQHF
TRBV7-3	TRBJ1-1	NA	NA	TGTGCCAGCAGCTTAAGGGGATTAGGAACTGAAGCTTTCTTT	CASSLRGLGTEAFF
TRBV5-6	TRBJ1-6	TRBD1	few	TGTGCCAGCAGCAGCCGGACAGGGGGCAGTGGATCACCCCTCCACTTT	CASSSRTGGSGSPLHF
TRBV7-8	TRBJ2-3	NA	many	TGTGCCAGCAGCTTAGGAGGCGGGGGCACAGATACGCAGTATTTT	CASSLGGGGTDTQYF
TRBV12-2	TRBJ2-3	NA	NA	TGTGCAAGTCGCCTCGAGGGGGGGGGCGGCACAGATACGCAGTATTTT	CASRLEGGGGTDTQYF
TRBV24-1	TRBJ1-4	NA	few	TGTGCCACCAGTGACCCATCGACAGGTGATGAAAAACTGTTTTTT	CATSDPSTGDEKLFF
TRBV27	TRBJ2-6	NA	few	TGTGCCAGCAGTTTCAAAGCAGGGTTTAACTCTGGGGCCAACGTCCTGACTTTC	CASSFKAGFNSGANVLTF
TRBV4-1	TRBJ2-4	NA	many	TGCGCCAGCAGCCAGGACGGGATCAAAAACATTCAGTACTTC	CASSQDGIKNIQYF
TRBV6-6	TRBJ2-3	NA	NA	TGTGCCAGCAGTGCGGGGAGGCCTAGCACAGATACGCAGTATTTT	CASSAGRPSTDTQYF
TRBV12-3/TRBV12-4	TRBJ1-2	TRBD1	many	TGTGCCAGCAGCCCGGACAGGGGAAGCTATGGCTACACCTTC	CASSPDRGSYGYTF
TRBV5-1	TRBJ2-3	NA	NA	TGCGCCAGCAGCTGGACAGTAAGCGATACGCAGTATTTT	CASSWTVSDTQYF
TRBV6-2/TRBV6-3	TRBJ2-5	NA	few	TGTGCCAGCAGTTACTGGGGTGTCGAGACCCAGTACTTC	CASSYWGVETQYF
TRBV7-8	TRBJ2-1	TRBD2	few	TGTGCCAGCAGCCCCTTCTCCGGGACTAGCGGCCCGGATGAGCAGTTCTTC	CASSPFSGTSGPDEQFF
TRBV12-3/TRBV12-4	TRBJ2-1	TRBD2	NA	TGTGCCAGCAGCAGACTAGCGGGGAATAATGAGCAGTTCTTC	CASSRLAGNNEQFF
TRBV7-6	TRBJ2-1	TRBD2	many	TGTGCCAGCAGCCCCGGAGTAGCGGGGGGGCGAGGCTACAATGAGCAGTTCTTC	CASSPGVAGGRGYNEQFF
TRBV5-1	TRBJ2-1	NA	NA	TGCGCCAGCAGCCCTGCAGGGCGCGCATTCTACAATGAGCAGTTCTTC	CASSPAGRAFYNEQFF
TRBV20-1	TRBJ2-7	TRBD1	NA	TGCAGTGCTAGATCACCCCGTGGAGGGACAGGGCAATACGAGCAGTACTTC	CSARSPRGGTGQYEQYF
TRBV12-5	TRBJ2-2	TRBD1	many	TGTGCTAGTGGTTTGTTCTGGACAGGGGACACCGGGGAGCTGTTTTTT	CASGLFWTGDTGELFF
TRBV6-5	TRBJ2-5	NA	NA	TGTGCCAGCAGTTACTCGTCTTACCAGACCCAGTACTTC	CASSYSSYQTQYF
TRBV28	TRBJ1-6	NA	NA	TGTGCCAGCAGCTCGGGGGCTGAAGCCTATAATTCACCCCTCCACTTT	CASSSGAEAYNSPLHF
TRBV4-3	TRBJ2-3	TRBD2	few	TGCGCCAGCAGCCAAGACCCCTGGCTAGCGGGTAACACAGATACGCAGTATTTT	CASSQDPWLAGNTDTQYF
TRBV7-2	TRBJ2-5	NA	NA	TGTGCCAGCAGCTTGACCAGTCGGGAGACCCAGTACTTC	CASSLTSRETQYF
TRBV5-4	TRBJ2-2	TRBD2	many	TGTGCCAGCAGCTTGGTGGGGCGGGGGTCGAACACCGGGGAGCTGTTTTTT	CASSLVGRGSNTGELFF